Presented here are 20 T cell receptor beta chains from one specimen sequenced in a study of OX40 agonist ivuxolimab in advanced cancers. Profiling relied on immunoSEQ multiplex PCR, and the TCRdb table lists in-frame clones only, not all of them. Of about 65,000 clones in the sample, approximately 80% are singletons; the top ten hold less than 2%. Specimen: CD4+ or CD8+ T cells sorted from blood, collected in a trial of the OX40 agonist ivuxolimab. These receptors all come from an adult with an advanced solid tumor such as melanoma, head and neck, liver or kidney cancer.

V is TRBV5-6 and J is TRBJ2-7; D might be TRBD2 (6 bases). CDR1 is SGHDT and CDR2 is YYEEEE in the germline V gene. Between the trimmed V and J ends, which lost 3 bases and 2 bases, there was a span of 12 bases. The CDR3 is 14 amino acids. This CDR3 is CASSWRGRTYEQYF. For the CDR3, the DNA is TGTGCCAGCAGCTGGCGGGGCAGAACCTACGAGCAGTACTTC. Drawing the rest from reference TRBV5-6 and TRBJ2-7, the complete variable domain is DAGVTQSPTHLIKTRGQQVTLRCSPKSGHDTVSWYQQALGQGPQFIFQYYEEEERQRGNFPDRFSGHQFPNYSSELNVNALLLGDSALYLCASSWRGRTYEQYFGPGTRLTVT.

This sequence joins TRBV4-1 and TRBJ1-3; D unclear. The CDR3 covers 15 residues. V was pared by 0 bases and J by 1 base, with 7 bases between. CDR1 MGHRA and CDR2 YSYEKL come from the germline V gene. The DNA of the CDR3 is TGCGCCAGCAGCCAAGATCTAGGGTCTGGAAACACCATATATTTT. It yields the protein CASSQDLGSGNTIYF.

The V gene is TRBV4-2, the J gene TRBJ2-7; D not certain. V was shortened by 0 bases and J by 0 bases, with 9 bases between the two germline ends. This CDR3 is built from 15 residues. Looked up from germline, CDR1 is LGHNA and CDR2 is YNFKEQ. The CDR3 loop is CASSQDVRFSYEQYF. The CDR3 bases are TGTGCCAGCAGCCAAGATGTGCGATTCTCCTACGAGCAGTACTTC.

The rearrangement joins TRBV2 to TRBJ2-7; 7 nucleotides line up with TRBD2. The ends lost 6 bases at V and 3 bases at J; junction bases unmatched: 5. Germline V gene lookup returns CDR1 SNHLY and CDR2 FYNNEI. CDR3 size: 13 residues. The CDR3 nucleotides are TGTGCCAGCAGCCCCCAGCGGGACTACGAGCAGTACTTC. It codes for CASSPQRDYEQYF.

This clone was counted a single time. The chain links TRBV7-2 to TRBJ2-1; a possible D gene is TRBD2 (5 bases). V was shortened by 6 bases and J by 2 bases, with 14 bases between the two germline ends. This CDR3 has 15 amino acids. Germline values: CDR1 SGHTA, CDR2 FQGNSA. CDR3 sequence: CASRATRNAYNEQFF. The CDR3, as DNA: TGTGCCAGCAGGGCTACTAGAAACGCCTACAATGAGCAGTTCTTC. Drawing the rest from reference TRBV7-2 and TRBJ2-1, the complete variable domain is GAGVSQSPSNKVTEKGKDVELRCDPISGHTALYWYRQSLGQGLEFLIYFQGNSAPDKSGLPSDRFSAERTGGSVSTLTIQRTQQEDSAVYLCASRATRNAYNEQFFGPGTRLTVL.

The V gene is TRBV6-1, the J gene TRBJ2-1; D remains unclear. V dropped 7 bases and J dropped 5 bases, with 9 bases sitting between them. In germline, CDR1 is MNHNS, CDR2 SASEGT. The CDR3 has 12 amino acids. CDR3 protein: CASKGYNNEQFF. The CDR3 DNA sequence: TGTGCCAGCAAGGGCTACAACAATGAGCAGTTCTTC.

V usage is TRBV6-5 and J usage is TRBJ2-2, with 8 bases lining up with TRBD1. The CDR3 covers 16 residues. Germline loops: CDR1 MNHEY, CDR2 SVGAGI. The V segment lost 5 bases and the J segment 1 base; nucleotides outside the gene matches: 6. The chain's CDR3 is CASSNFGTGNTGELFF. CDR3 DNA sequence: TGTGCCAGCAGTAACTTTGGGACAGGGAACACCGGGGAGCTGTTTTTT.

The chain joins TRBV30 to TRBJ1-1; D is ambiguous. The V gene lost 0 bases and the J gene lost 5 bases, with 13 bases spanning the gap. CDR3 length: 14 amino acids. CDR1 is GTSNPN, CDR2 SVGIG, per germline (reference sequence). Here the CDR3 reads CAWSVNLGTTEAFF. For the CDR3, the DNA is TGTGCCTGGAGTGTAAACTTAGGAACAACTGAAGCTTTCTTT. Supplemented by reference TRBV30 and TRBJ1-1, the full variable domain reads SQTIHQWPATLVQPVGSPLSLECTVEGTSNPNLYWYRQAAGRGLQLLFYSVGIGQISSEVPQNLSASRPQDRQFILSSKKLLLSDSGFYLCAWSVNLGTTEAFFGQGTRLTVV.

This clone was picked up one time. The rearrangement joins TRBV5-1 to TRBJ2-7; TRBD1 matches 12 bases. The CDR3 extends over 15 amino acids. Germline CDR1 SGHRS, CDR2 YFSETQ. V shed 4 bases and J 5 bases; nucleotides not matched to a gene: 7. CDR3 loop: CASSPTGTGGDEQYF. The CDR3 DNA follows: TGCGCCAGCAGCCCAACCGGGACAGGGGGCGACGAGCAGTACTTC.

The chain couples TRBV9 to TRBJ1-2, with D tentatively TRBD1 (5 bases). Between the trimmed V and J ends, which lost 3 bases and 7 bases, there was a span of 22 bases. Germline-derived CDR1 and CDR2 are SGDLS and YYNGEE. This CDR3 is built from 16 residues. The CDR3 nucleotides read TGTGCCAGCAGCGCTACTGGACACCACCGCCCCCGTGGCTACACCTTC. Translating gives CASSATGHHRPRGYTF. The full variable domain, with the rest looked up from reference TRBV9 and TRBJ1-2, is DSGVTQTPKHLITATGQRVTLRCSPRSGDLSVYWYQQSLDQGLQFLIQYYNGEERAKGNILERFSAQQFPDLHSELNLSSLELGDSALYFCASSATGHHRPRGYTFGSGTRLTVV.

V gene TRBV18 combines with J gene TRBJ1-1; D gene uncertain. The CDR3 is 16 residues long. Trimming took 5 bases from V and 3 from J, leaving 19 bases between them. Germline V lookup: CDR1 KGHSH, CDR2 LQKENI. CDR3 coding DNA: TGTGCCAGCTCATTCGGATCCCCCACGGGCGACACTGAAGCTTTCTTT. This sequence encodes CASSFGSPTGDTEAFF.

The genes are TRBV7-8 and TRBJ2-1; D may be TRBD2 (5 bases). V lost 5 bases and J 7 bases, leaving 21 bases between the germline ends. CDR1 and CDR2 from the germline V gene are SGHVS and FQNEAQ. The CDR3 consists of 16 residues. CDR3 DNA: TGTGCCAGCAGCCCCCGGCGGGTTAGCGCGATGAATGAGCAGTTCTTC. Protein product: CASSPRRVSAMNEQFF.

This clone was seen a handful of times. The rearrangement links TRBV11-3 to TRBJ2-3, with 7 bases matching TRBD2. After removal of 5 bases from V and 0 bases from J, the junction contained 8 bases not matched to a gene. CDR3 length: 16 amino acids. Germline V gene data show CDR1 as SGHNT and CDR2 as YENEEA. CDR3 amino acids: CASSLGLEGSTDTQYF. The CDR3 coding sequence is TGTGCCAGCAGCCTTGGACTAGAAGGTAGCACAGATACGCAGTATTTT.

The gene calls are TRBV19 and TRBJ1-1; the D is unclear. The length of the CDR3 is 14 residues. Trimming pared 5 bases from V and 3 bases from J, leaving 13 bases between. Germline V lookup: CDR1 LNHDA, CDR2 SQIVND (reference sequence). The CDR3 loop reads CASSPPGGYTEAFF. The CDR3 region has the DNA TGTGCCAGTAGTCCCCCTGGAGGGTACACTGAAGCTTTCTTT.

As concerns this clone: At one of its ends the junction is not consistent with the germline gene, which may arise from a read error. J is TRBJ1-4 and V is TRBV7-2, with TRBD1 identical over 7 bases. This CDR3 has 15 amino acids. Germline lookup yields CDR1 SGHTA and CDR2 FQGNSA. The CDR3 DNA reads TGCGCCAGCAGCCAAGAGGGGGCAGGAGGCGAAAAACTGTTTTTT. Translated: CASSQEGAGGEKLFF. The whole variable domain, remainder taken from reference TRBV7-2 and TRBJ1-4, is GAGVSQSPSNKVTEKGKDVELRCDPISGHTALYWYRQSLGQGLEFLIYFQGNSAPDKSGLPSDRFSAERTGGSVSTLTIQRTQQEDSAVYLCASSQEGAGGEKLFFGSGTQLSVL.

This rearrangement joins TRBV4-3 to TRBJ1-1; D gene uncertain. The V and J ends lost 3 bases and 4 bases respectively, with 12 bases between them. Looked up from germline, CDR1 is LGHNA and CDR2 is YSLEER. The CDR3 has 14 amino acids. In nucleotides, the CDR3 is TGCGCCAGCAGCCACTCAGTTCTGCGCACTGAAGCTTTCTTT. Translated, it gives CASSHSVLRTEAFF.

The V gene is TRBV5-1, the J gene TRBJ2-2, with D tentatively TRBD1 or TRBD2 (5 bases each). The ends were cut back, 3 bases at V and 1 base at J, with 13 bases in the middle. The CDR3 is 16 amino acids. From germline, CDR1 is SGHRS and CDR2 YFSETQ. The CDR3, as DNA: TGCGCCAGCAGCTGGGGCGGGCGGCAGAACACCGGGGAGCTGTTTTTT. Its translation: CASSWGGRQNTGELFF. Full variable domain (missing parts from reference TRBV5-1 and TRBJ2-2): KAGVTQTPRYLIKTRGQQVTLSCSPISGHRSVSWYQQTPGQGLQFLFEYFSETQRNKGNFPGRFSGRQFSNSRSEMNVSTLELGDSALYLCASSWGGRQNTGELFFGEGSRLTVL.

This clone was seen more than once but under ten times. This chain connects TRBV5-1 to TRBJ2-7; D is possibly TRBD2 (5 bases). Deletions cut 3 bases from V and 5 bases from J, with 15 bases between. CDR3 length: 14 amino acids. The germline CDR1 and CDR2 sequences are SGHRS and YFSETQ. For the CDR3, the DNA is TGCGCCAGCAGCTCGCAAATGGGTAGCGACGAGCAGTACGTC. Its translation: CASSSQMGSDEQYV.

The V call is TRBV6-5, the J call TRBJ1-5; a weak D match, TRBD1 (5 bases). The CDR3 extends over 16 amino acids. Trimming left V 3 bases short and J 7 bases short, with 19 bases between. Per germline, CDR1 MNHEY and CDR2 SVGAGI. The CDR3, as DNA: TGTGCCAGCAGTTATACCGGGACCGGAATATCCCAGCCCCAGCATTTT. Translated: CASSYTGTGISQPQHF.

This clone turned up a few times. V and J are TRBV28 and TRBJ1-3; tentatively, D is TRBD1 (5 bases). The CDR3 runs 15 residues. Germline values: CDR1 MDHEN, CDR2 SYDVKM. Trimming shortened V by 1 base and J by 1 base, and 8 bases separated the two germline ends. The CDR3 region is CASSLLGLSGNTIYF. CDR3 sequence (DNA): TGTGCCAGCAGTTTATTGGGACTGTCTGGAAACACCATATATTTT.